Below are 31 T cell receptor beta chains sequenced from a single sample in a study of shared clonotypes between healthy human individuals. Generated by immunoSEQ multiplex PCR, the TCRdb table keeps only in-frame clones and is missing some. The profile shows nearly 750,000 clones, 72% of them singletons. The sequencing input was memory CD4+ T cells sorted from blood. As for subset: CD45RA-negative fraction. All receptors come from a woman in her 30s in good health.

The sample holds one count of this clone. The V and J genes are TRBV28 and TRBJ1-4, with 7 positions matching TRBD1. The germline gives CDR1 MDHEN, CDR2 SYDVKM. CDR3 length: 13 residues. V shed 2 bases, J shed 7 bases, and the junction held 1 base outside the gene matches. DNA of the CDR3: TGTGCCAGCAGTTTAGACAGGGTTGAAAAACTGTTTTTT. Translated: CASSLDRVEKLFF.

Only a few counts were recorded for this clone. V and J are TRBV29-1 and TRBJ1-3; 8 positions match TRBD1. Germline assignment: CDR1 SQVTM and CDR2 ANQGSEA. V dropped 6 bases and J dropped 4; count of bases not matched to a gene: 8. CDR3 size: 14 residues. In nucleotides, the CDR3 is TGCAGCGTCACGACAGGGGCAGGGGGAAACACCATATATTTT. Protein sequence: CSVTTGAGGNTIYF. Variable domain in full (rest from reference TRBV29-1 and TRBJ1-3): SAVISQKPSRDICQRGTSLTIQCQVDSQVTMMFWYRQQPGQSLTLIATANQGSEATYESGFVIDKFPISRPNLTFSTLTVSNMSPEDSSIYLCSVTTGAGGNTIYFGEGSWLTVV.

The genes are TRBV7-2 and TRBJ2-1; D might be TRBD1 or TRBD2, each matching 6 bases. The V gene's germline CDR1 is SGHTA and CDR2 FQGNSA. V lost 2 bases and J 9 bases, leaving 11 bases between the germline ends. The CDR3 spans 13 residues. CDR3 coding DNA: TGTGCCAGCAGCTTACCACCGGGGGCTGAGCAGTTCTTC. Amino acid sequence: CASSLPPGAEQFF. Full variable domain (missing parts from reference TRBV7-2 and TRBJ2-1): GAGVSQSPSNKVTEKGKDVELRCDPISGHTALYWYRQSLGQGLEFLIYFQGNSAPDKSGLPSDRFSAERTGGSVSTLTIQRTQQEDSAVYLCASSLPPGAEQFFGPGTRLTVL.

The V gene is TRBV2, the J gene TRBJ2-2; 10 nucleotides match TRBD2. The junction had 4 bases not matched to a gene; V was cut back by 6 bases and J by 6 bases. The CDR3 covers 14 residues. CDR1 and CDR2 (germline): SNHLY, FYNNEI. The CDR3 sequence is CASRPSGSAGELFF. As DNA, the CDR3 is TGTGCCAGCAGACCTAGCGGGAGTGCCGGGGAGCTGTTTTTT.

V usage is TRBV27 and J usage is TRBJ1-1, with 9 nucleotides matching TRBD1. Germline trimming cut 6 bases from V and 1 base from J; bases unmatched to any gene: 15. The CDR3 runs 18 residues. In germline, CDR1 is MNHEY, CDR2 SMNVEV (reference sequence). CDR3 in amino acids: CASSSYVLRTGANTEAFF. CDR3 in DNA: TGTGCCAGCAGCTCATATGTCCTCAGGACAGGGGCGAACACTGAAGCTTTCTTT.

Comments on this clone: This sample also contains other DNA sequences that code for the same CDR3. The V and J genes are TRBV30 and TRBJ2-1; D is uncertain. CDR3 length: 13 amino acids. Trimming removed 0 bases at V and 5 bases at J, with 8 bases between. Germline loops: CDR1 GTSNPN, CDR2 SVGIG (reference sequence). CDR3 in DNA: TGTGCCTGGAGTGTAGACGGAAACAATGAGCAGTTCTTC. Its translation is CAWSVDGNNEQFF. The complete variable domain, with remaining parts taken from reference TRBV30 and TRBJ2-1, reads SQTIHQWPATLVQPVGSPLSLECTVEGTSNPNLYWYRQAAGRGLQLLFYSVGIGQISSEVPQNLSASRPQDRQFILSSKKLLLSDSGFYLCAWSVDGNNEQFFGPGTRLTVL.

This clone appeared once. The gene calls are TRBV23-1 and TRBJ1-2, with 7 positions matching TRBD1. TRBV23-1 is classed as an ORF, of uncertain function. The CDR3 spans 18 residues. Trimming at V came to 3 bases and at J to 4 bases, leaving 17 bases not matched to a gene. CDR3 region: CASSQPSPPGQFIYGYTF. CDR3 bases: TGCGCCAGCAGTCAGCCGTCCCCTCCGGGACAGTTTATCTATGGCTACACCTTC.

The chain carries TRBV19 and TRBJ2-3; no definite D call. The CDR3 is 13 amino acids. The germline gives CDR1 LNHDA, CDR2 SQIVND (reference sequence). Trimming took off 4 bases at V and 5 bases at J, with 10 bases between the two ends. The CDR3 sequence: CASSTQGVDTQYF. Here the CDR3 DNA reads TGTGCCAGTAGTACCCAAGGTGTAGATACGCAGTATTTT.

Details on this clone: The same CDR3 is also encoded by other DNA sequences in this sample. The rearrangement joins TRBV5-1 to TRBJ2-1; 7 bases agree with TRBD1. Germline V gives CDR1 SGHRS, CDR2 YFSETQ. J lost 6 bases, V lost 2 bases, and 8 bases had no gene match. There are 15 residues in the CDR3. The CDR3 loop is CASSFGDRDSNEQFF. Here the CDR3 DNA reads TGCGCCAGCAGCTTCGGGGACAGAGATTCCAATGAGCAGTTCTTC.

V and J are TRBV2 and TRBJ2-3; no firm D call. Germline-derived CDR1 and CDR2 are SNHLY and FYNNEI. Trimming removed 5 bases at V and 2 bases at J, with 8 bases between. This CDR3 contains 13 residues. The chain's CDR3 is CASSPDTTDTQYF. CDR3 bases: TGTGCCAGCAGTCCTGACACCACAGATACGCAGTATTTT.

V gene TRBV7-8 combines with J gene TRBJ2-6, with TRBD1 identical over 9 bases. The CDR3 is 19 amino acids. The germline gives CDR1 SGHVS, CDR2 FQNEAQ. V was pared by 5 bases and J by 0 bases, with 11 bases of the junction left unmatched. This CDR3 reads CASSHNTGGGSSGANVLTF. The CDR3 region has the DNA TGTGCCAGCAGCCACAATACAGGGGGCGGCAGCTCTGGGGCCAACGTCCTGACTTTC. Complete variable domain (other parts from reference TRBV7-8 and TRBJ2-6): GAGVSQSPRYKVAKRGQDVALRCDPISGHVSLFWYQQALGQGPEFLTYFQNEAQLDKSGLPSDRFFAERPEGSVSTLKIQRTQQEDSAVYLCASSHNTGGGSSGANVLTFGAGSRLTVL.

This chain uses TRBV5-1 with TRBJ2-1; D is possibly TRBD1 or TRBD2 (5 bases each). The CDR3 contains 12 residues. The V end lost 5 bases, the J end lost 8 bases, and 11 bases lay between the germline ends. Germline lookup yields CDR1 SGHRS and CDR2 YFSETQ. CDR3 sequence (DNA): TGCGCCAGCAGAGGGGAGAGCTATGAGCAGTTCTTC. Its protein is CASRGESYEQFF.

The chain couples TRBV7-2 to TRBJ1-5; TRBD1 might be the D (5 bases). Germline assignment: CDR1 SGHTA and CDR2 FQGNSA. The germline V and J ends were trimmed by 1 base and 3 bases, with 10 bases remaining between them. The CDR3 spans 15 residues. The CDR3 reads CASSLGPGLNQPQHF. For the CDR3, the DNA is TGTGCCAGCAGCTTAGGCCCGGGACTCAATCAGCCCCAGCATTTT.

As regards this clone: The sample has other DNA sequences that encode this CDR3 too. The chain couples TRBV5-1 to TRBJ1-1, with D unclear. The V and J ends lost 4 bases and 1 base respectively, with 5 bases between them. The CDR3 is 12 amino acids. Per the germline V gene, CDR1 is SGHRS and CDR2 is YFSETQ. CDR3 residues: CASSTGNTEAFF. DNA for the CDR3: TGCGCCAGCAGCACGGGGAACACTGAAGCTTTCTTT.

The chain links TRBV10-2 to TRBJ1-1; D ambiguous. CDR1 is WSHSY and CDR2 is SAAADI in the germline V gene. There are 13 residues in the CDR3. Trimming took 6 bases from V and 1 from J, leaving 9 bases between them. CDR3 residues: CASSHTKNTEAFF. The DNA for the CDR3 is TGCGCCAGCAGCCACACCAAGAACACTGAAGCTTTCTTT.

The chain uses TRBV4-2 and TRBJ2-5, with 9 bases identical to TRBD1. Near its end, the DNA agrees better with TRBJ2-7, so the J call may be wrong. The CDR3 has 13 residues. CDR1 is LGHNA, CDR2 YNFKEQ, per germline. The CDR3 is CASGTGSRYEQYF. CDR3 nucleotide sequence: TGTGCCAGCGGGACAGGGAGTCGCTACGAGCAGTACTTC.

CDR3 amino acids: CASSMDRVSYEQYF. CDR3 bases: TGTGCCAGCAGCATGGACAGGGTCTCCTACGAGCAGTACTTC. The V and J genes are TRBV5-5 and TRBJ2-7; 8 bases fit TRBD1. The V gene end was trimmed by 4 bases and the J gene end by 0 bases; junction bases not matched to a gene: 3. CDR3 length: 14 residues. CDR1 is SGHKS and CDR2 is YYEKEE in the germline V gene (reference sequence). The full variable domain, with the rest looked up from reference TRBV5-5 and TRBJ2-7, is DAGVTQSPTHLIKTRGQQVTLRCSPISGHKSVSWYQQVLGQGPQFIFQYYEKEERGRGNFPDRFSARQFPNYSSELNVNALLLGDSALYLCASSMDRVSYEQYFGPGTRLTVT.

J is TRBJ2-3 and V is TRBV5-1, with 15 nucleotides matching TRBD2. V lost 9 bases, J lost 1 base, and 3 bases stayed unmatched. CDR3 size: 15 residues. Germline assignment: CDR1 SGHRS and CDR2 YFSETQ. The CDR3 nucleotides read TGCGCCACCCGGACTAGCGGGAGGGGCACAGATACGCAGTATTTT. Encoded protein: CATRTSGRGTDTQYF.

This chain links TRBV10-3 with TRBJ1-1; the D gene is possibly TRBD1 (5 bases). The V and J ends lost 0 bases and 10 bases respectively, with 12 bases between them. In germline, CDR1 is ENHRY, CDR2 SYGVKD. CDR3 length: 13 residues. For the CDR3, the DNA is TGTGCCATCAGTGAGTCATTAGGGGTTGGAGCTTTCTTT. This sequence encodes CAISESLGVGAFF.

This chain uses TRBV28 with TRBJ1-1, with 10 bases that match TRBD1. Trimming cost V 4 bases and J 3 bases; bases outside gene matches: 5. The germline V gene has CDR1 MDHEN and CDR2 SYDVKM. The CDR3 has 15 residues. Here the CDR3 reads CASSSRGQGDTEAFF. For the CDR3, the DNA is TGTGCCAGCAGTTCTAGAGGACAGGGGGACACTGAAGCTTTCTTT.

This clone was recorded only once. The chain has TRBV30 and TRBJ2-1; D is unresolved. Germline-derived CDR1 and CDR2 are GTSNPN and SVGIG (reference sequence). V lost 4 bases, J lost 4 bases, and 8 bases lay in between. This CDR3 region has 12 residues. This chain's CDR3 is CAWKTLYNEQFF. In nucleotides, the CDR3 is TGTGCCTGGAAAACTCTGTACAATGAGCAGTTCTTC.

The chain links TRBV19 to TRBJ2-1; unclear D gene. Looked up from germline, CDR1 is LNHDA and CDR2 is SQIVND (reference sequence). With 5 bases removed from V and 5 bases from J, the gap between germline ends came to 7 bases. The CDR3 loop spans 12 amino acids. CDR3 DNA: TGTGCCAGTAGTTGGTGGAACAATGAGCAGTTCTTC. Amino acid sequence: CASSWWNNEQFF.

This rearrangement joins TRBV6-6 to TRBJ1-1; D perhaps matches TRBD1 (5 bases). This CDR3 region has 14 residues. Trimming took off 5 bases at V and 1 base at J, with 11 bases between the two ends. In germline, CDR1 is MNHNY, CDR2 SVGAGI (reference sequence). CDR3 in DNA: TGTGCCAGCAGTCTCAGGGTTACGAACACTGAAGCTTTCTTT. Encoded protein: CASSLRVTNTEAFF.

CDR3 sequence: CASSQVTIYEQFF. CDR3 in DNA: TGTGCCAGCAGCCAAGTAACAATCTATGAGCAGTTCTTC. V gene TRBV4-2 combines with J gene TRBJ2-1; D gene ambiguous. The V gene lost 1 base and the J gene lost 8 bases, with 9 bases spanning the gap. The CDR3 consists of 13 residues. The germline V gene has CDR1 LGHNA and CDR2 YNFKEQ.

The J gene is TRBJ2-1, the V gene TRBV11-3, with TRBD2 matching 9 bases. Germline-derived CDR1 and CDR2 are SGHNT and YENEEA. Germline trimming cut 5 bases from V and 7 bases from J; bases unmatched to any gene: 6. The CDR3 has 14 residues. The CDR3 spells CASSPGLAWNEQFF. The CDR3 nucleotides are TGTGCCAGCAGCCCGGGACTAGCTTGGAATGAGCAGTTCTTC.

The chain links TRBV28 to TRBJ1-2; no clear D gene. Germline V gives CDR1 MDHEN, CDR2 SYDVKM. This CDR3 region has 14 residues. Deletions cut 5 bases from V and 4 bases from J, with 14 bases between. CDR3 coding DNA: TGTGCCAGCAGTCCTACGCTCGGAGCCTATGGCTACACCTTC. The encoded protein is CASSPTLGAYGYTF.

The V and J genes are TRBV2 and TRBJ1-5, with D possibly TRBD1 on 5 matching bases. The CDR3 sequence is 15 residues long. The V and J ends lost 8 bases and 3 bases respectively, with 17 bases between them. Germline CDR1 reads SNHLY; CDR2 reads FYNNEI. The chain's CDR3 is CASAGQGVNNQPQHF. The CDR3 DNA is TGTGCCAGCGCAGGGCAGGGTGTTAACAATCAGCCCCAGCATTTT.

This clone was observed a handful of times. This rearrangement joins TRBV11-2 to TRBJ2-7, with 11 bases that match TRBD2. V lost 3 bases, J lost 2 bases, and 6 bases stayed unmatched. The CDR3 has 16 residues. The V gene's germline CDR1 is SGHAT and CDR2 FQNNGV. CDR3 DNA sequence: TGTGCCAGCAGCTTGCGACTAGCGGGACCCACCTACGAGCAGTACTTC. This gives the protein CASSLRLAGPTYEQYF.

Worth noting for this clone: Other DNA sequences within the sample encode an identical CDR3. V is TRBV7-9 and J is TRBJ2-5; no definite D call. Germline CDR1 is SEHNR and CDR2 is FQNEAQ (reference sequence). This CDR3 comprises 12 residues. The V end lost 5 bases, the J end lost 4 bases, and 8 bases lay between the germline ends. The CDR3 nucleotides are TGTGCCAGCAGCCCAGCCGGAGAGACCCAGTACTTC. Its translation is CASSPAGETQYF.

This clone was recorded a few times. CDR3 residues: CASSPPIPANTGELFF. In DNA form, the CDR3 reads TGTGCCAGCTCACCACCGATCCCAGCGAACACCGGGGAGCTGTTTTTT. This chain joins TRBV18 and TRBJ2-2; D gene ambiguous. Germline V gene data show CDR1 as KGHSH and CDR2 as LQKENI. The ends were cut back, 0 bases at V and 0 bases at J, with 8 bases in the middle. The CDR3 loop spans 16 amino acids.

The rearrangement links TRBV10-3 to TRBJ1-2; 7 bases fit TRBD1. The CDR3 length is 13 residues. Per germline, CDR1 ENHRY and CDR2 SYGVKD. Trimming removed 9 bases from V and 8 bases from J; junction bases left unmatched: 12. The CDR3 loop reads CAIRQGSNGGYTF. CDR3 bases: TGTGCCATTAGACAGGGATCCAATGGGGGCTACACCTTC.